This entry lists 2 T cell receptor beta chains sequenced from one sample in a study of cytomegalovirus exposure and HLA in healthy donors. The PCR ran on 60 Vbeta and 13 Jbeta primers. The data were produced by immunoSEQ multiplex PCR, yet TCRdb's version contains in-frame clones alone and is incomplete. The sample has 150,000 to 200,000 clones, roughly 80% seen once. Material: PBMCs. These receptors originate from a male donor in good health and CMV-seronegative.

The chain couples TRBV10-2 to TRBJ1-1; the D gene is possibly TRBD1 (5 bases). Trimming took 2 bases from V and 4 from J, leaving 20 bases between them. The CDR3 contains 17 residues. Germline CDR1 is WSHSY and CDR2 is SAAADI. The CDR3 sequence is CASSETKIRVWSTEAFF. The CDR3 nucleotides read TGCGCCAGCAGTGAGACCAAAATCAGGGTTTGGAGCACTGAAGCTTTCTTT.

As regards this clone: Other DNA sequences in the sample encode the same CDR3. This chain uses TRBV6-5 with TRBJ2-5, with 7 bases fitting TRBD2. From germline, CDR1 is MNHEY and CDR2 SVGAGI. CDR3 size: 12 residues. V gave up 8 bases and J gave up 5 bases; unmatched junction bases: 5. This chain's CDR3 is CASSFGGETQYF. For the CDR3, the DNA is TGTGCCAGCTCATTCGGGGGGGAGACCCAGTACTTC.